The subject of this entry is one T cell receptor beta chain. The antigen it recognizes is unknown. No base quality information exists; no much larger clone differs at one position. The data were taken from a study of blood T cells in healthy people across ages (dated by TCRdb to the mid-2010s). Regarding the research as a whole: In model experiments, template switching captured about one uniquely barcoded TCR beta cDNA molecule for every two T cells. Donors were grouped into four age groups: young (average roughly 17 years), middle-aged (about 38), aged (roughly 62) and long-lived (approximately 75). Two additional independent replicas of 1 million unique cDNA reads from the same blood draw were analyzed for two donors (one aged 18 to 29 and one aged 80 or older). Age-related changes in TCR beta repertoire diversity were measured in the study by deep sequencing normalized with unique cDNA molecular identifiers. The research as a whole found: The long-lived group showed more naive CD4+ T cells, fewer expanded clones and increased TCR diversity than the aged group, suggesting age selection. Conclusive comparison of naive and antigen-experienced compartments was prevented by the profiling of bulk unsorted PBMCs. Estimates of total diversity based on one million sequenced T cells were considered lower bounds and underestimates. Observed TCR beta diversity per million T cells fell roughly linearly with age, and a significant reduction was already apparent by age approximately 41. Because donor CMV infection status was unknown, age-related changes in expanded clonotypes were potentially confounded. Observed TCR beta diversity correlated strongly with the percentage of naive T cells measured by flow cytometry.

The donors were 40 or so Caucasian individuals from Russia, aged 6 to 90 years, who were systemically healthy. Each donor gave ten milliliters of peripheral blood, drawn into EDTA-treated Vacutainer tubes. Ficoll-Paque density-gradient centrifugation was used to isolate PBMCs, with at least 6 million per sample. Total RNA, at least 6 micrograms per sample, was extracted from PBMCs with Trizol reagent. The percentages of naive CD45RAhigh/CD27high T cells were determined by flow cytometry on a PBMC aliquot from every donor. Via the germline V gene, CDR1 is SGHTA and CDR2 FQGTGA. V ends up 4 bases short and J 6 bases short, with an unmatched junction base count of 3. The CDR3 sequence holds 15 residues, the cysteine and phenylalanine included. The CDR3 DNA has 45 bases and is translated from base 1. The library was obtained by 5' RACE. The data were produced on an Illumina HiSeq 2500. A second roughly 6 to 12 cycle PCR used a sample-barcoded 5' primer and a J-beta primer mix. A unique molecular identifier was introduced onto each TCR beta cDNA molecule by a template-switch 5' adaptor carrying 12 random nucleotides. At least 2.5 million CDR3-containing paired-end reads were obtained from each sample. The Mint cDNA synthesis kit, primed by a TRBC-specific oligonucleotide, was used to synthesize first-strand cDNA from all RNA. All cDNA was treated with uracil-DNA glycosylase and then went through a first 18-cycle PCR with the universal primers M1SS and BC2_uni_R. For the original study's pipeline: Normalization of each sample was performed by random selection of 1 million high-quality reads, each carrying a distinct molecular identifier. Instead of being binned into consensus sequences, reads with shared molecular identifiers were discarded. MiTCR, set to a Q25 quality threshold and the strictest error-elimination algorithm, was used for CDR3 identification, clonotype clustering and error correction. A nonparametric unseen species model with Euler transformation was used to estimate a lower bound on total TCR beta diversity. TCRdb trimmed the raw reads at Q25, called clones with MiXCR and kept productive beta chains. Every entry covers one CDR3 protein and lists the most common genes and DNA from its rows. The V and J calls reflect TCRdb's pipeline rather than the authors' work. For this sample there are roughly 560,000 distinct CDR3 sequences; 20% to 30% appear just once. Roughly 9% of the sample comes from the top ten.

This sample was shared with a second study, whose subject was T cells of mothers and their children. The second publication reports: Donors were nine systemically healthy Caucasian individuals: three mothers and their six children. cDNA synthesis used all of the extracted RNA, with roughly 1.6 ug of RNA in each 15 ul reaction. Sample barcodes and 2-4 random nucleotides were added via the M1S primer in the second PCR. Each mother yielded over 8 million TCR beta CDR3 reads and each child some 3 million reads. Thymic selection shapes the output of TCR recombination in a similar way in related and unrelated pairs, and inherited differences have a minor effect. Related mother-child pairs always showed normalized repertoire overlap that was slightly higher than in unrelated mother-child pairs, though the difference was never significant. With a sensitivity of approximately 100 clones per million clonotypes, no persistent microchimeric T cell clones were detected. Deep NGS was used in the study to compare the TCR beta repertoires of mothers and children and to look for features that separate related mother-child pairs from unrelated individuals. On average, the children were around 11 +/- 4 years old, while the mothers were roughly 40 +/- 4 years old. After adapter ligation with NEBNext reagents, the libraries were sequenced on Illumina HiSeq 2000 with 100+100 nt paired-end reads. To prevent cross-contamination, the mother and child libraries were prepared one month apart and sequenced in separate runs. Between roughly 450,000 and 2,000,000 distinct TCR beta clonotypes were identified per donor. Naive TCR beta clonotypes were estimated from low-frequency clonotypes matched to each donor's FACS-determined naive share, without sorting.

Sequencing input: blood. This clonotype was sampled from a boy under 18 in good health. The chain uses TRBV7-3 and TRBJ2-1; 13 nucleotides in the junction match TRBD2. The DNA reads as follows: TGTGCCAGCAGCTCGACTAGCGGGAGGTCCAATGAGCAGTTCTTC. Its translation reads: CASSSTSGRSNEQFF.